This paragraph reports one T cell receptor (beta chain). This receptor's antigen is unknown. Per-base qualities were not stored, and no clone one base away is much larger. High-throughput TCR beta sequencing profiled peripheral blood CD8+ and CD4+ T cells from healthy donors, Susac syndrome patients and multiple sclerosis patients. Multiple sclerosis controls were treatment-naive patients with stable or active relapsing-remitting disease fulfilling revised McDonald criteria. CD8+ TEMRA cells were enriched by FACS, while bulk CD8+ and CD4+ T cells were purified by magnetic negative isolation. Blood was collected in EDTA tubes and processed within 24 hours, with PBMCs isolated through density gradient centrifugation. PBMCs intended for TCR sequencing were cryopreserved in liquid nitrogen and thawed later in a water bath at 37 degrees C. A purity of at least 90% was achieved for sorted or isolated CD4+, CD8+ and CD8+ TEMRA cells.

The CDR1 and CDR2 encoded by the germline V gene (reference sequence) are DFQATT and SNEGSKA. The V end gives up 3 bases and the J end 15 bases, leaving 8 bases in the junction not matched to a gene. The CDR3, from cysteine to phenylalanine, totals 11 residues. CDR3 DNA is the only sequence kept; it has 33 bases, read in frame from the first base. These data are taken from a study of CD8 T cells in Susac syndrome (dated by TCRdb to the late 2010s). With respect to the entire study: The study used repertoire sequencing to test whether antigen drove CD8+ T cell activation and differentiation in Susac syndrome. Clonality of the CD8+ T cell repertoire was compared between about a dozen healthy donors, roughly 14 Susac syndrome patients and some 15 multiple sclerosis patients.

General study outcomes and caveats: The study acknowledged that relatively few individuals were included in the TCR sequencing and HLA analysis.

RNA was extracted using the RNeasy kit, and about 0.5 to 1 ug of the RNA was reverse transcribed with random hexamers. The immunoSEQ multiplex PCR assay, which covers 54 Vbeta and 13 Jbeta segments, was used to amplify TCR beta CDR3 regions. PCR amplification bias was corrected by using a synthetic template baseline for primer optimization and computational correction. From the authors' description of their analysis: Reads were assigned to V, D and J genes according to IMGT and analyzed in immunoSEQ Analyzer, with only productive sequences retained. To calculate clonality, Shannon entropy was normalized by log2 of the number of productive unique sequences and then subtracted from one. For each patient and control, public and private clones were evaluated within the 100 most prevalent clones. Clones were defined as Susac-specific if absent from the healthy and MS cohorts, from around 1,000 published viral clones and from other ImmuneACCESS disease sequences. The raw public data were reprocessed by TCRdb itself: fastp quality trimming at Q25, MiXCR clonotype calling, in-frame beta chains only. Every distinct CDR3 protein forms one entry, paired with its most common genes and DNA. These V and J calls are TCRdb output, not the study's own analysis. Recorded for this sample are around 180,000 distinct CDR3 sequences; approximately 96% of them occurred a single time. The ten biggest clones cover around 0.15% of the sample.

The receptor was isolated from a human donor with multiple sclerosis. Sequencing was carried out using CD8+ T cells from PBMCs. The chain links TRBV20-1 with TRBJ2-1; 7 nucleotides in the junction match TRBD2. The DNA sequence is TGCAGTGCTAGTCTGGGAGGGGAGAGGTTCTTC. The encoded protein is CSASLGGERFF.